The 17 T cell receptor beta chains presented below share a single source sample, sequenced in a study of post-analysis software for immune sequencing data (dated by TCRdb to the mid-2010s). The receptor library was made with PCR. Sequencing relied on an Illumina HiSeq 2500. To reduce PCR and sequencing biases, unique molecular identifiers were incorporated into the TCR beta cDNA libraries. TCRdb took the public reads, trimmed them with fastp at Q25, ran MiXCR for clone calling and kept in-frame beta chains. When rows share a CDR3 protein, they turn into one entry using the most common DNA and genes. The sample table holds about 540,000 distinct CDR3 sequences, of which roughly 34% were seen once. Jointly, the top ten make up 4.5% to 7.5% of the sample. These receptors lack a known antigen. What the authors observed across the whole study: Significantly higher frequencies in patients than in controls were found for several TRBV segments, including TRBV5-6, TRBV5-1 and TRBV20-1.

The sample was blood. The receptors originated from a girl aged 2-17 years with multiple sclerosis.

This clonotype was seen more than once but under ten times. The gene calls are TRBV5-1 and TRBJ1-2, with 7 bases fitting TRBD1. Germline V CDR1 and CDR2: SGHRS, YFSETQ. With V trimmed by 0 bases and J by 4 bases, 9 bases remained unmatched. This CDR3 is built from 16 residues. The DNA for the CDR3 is TGCGCCAGCAGCTTGGCTACGGACAGGTTTGTCTATGGCTACACCTTC. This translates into CASSLATDRFVYGYTF.

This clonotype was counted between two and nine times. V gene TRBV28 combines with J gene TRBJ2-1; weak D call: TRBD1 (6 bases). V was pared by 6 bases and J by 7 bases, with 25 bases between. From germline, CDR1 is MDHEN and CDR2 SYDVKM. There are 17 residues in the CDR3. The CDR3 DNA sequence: TGTGCCAGCAGCAATGGGCCACAGGGCCTCGTAGGGAATGAGCAGTTCTTC. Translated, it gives CASSNGPQGLVGNEQFF.

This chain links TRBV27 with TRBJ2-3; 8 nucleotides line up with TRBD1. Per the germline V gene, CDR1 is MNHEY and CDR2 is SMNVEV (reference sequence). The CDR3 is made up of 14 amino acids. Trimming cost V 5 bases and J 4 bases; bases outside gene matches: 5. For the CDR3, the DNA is TGTGCCAGCAGTACTACACAGGGGGCAGATACGCAGTATTTT. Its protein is CASSTTQGADTQYF.

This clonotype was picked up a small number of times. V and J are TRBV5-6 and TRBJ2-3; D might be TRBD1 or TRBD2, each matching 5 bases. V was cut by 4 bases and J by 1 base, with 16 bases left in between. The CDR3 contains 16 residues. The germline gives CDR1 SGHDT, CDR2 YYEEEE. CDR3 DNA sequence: TGTGCCAGCAGCCCCGGGGTGGGGGTGGGCACAGATACGCAGTATTTT. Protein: CASSPGVGVGTDTQYF.

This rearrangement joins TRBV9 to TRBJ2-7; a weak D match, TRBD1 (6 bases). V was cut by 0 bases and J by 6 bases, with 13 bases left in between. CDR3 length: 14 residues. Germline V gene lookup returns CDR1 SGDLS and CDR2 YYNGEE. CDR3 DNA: TGTGCCAGCAGCGTAGCAGCAGGGGAAGGCGAGCAGTACTTC. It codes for CASSVAAGEGEQYF.

The CDR3 here is CASSLAWTGDGYTF. As DNA, the CDR3 is TGTGCCAGCAGCTTAGCGTGGACAGGGGACGGCTACACCTTC. This chain joins TRBV7-9 and TRBJ1-2, with 9 bases that match TRBD1. This CDR3 contains 14 residues. Germline CDR1 and CDR2: SEHNR and FQNEAQ (reference sequence). V was clipped by 0 bases and J by 8 bases; unmatched bases: 4.

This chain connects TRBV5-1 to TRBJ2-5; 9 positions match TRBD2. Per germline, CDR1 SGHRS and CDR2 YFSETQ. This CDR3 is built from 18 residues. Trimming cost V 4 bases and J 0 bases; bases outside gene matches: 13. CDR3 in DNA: TGCGCCAGCAGCAAAAGGCCCCTAGCGGGGCCGTACCAAGAGACCCAGTACTTC. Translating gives CASSKRPLAGPYQETQYF.

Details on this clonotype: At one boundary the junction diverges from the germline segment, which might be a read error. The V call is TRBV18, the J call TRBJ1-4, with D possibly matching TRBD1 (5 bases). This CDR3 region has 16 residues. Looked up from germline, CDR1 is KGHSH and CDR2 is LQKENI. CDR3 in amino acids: CVSSLRDFTTNEKLFF. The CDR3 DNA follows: TGTGTCAGCTCACTCAGGGACTTTACGACTAATGAAAAACTGTTTTTT.

Here the CDR3 reads CASSPGTSGYGYTF. CDR3 nucleotide sequence: TGTGCCAGCAGTCCAGGGACATCTGGCTATGGCTACACCTTC. The chain joins TRBV12-3 or TRBV12-4 to TRBJ1-2; a possible D gene is TRBD1 (6 bases). Trimming shortened V by 5 bases and J by 4 bases, and 14 bases separated the two germline ends. The CDR3 covers 14 residues.

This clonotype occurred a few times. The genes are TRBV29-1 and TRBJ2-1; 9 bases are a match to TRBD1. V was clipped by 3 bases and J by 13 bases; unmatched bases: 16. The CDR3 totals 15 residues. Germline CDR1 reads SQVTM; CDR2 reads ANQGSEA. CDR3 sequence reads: CSVDQHGTGRETQFF. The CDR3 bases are TGCAGCGTTGACCAACATGGGACAGGGCGGGAGACCCAGTTCTTC.

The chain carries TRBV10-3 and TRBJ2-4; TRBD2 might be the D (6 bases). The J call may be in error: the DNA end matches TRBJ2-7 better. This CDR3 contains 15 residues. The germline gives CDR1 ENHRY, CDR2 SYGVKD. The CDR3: CAISDEGLGGYEQYF. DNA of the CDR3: TGTGCCATCAGTGACGAGGGACTTGGAGGCTACGAGCAGTACTTC.

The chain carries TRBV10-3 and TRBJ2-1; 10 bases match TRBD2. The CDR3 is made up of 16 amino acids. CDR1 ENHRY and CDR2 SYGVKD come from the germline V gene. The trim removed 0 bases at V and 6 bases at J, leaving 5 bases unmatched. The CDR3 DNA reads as TGTGCCATCAGTGAGTCGCTAGCGGGGGTTTCCAATGAGCAGTTCTTC. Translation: CAISESLAGVSNEQFF.

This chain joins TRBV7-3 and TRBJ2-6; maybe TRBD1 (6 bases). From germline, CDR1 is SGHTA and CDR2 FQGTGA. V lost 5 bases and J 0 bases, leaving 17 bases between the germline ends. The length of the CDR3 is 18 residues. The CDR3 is CASSQGPTGRSGANVLTF. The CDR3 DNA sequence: TGTGCCAGCAGCCAGGGCCCCACAGGGCGCTCTGGGGCCAACGTCCTGACTTTC.

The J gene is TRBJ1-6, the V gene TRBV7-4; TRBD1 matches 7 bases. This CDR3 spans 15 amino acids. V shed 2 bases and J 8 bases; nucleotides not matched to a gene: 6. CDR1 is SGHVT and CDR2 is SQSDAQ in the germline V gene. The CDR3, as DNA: TGTGCCAGCAGCTTACGTCGGGACAGAGATTCACCCCTCCACTTT. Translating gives CASSLRRDRDSPLHF.

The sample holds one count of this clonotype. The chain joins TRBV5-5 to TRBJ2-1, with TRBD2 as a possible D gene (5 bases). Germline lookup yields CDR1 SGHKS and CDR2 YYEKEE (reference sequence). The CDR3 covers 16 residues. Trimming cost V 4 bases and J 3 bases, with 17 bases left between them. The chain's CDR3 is CASSREGSGVYNEQFF. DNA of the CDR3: TGTGCCAGCAGCCGCGAGGGAAGTGGGGTCTACAATGAGCAGTTCTTC.

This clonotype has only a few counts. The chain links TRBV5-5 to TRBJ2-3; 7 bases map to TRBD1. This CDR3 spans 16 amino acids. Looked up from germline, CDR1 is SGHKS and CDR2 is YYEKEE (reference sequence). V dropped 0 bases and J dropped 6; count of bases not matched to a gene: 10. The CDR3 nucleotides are TGTGCCAGCAGCTTGGCCGAGGGACAGATTCGGGATACGCAGTATTTT. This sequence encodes CASSLAEGQIRDTQYF.

In nucleotides, the CDR3 is TGCAGTGCTAGATCGCAGGGCGGAATATACAATGAGCAGTACTTC. This sequence encodes CSARSQGGIYNEQYF. The rearrangement uses TRBV20-1 and TRBJ2-1; D might be TRBD1 (5 bases). The end of the DNA fits TRBJ2-7 better, so the J call may be wrong. This CDR3 spans 15 amino acids. Germline V CDR1 and CDR2: DFQATT, SNEGSKA (reference sequence).